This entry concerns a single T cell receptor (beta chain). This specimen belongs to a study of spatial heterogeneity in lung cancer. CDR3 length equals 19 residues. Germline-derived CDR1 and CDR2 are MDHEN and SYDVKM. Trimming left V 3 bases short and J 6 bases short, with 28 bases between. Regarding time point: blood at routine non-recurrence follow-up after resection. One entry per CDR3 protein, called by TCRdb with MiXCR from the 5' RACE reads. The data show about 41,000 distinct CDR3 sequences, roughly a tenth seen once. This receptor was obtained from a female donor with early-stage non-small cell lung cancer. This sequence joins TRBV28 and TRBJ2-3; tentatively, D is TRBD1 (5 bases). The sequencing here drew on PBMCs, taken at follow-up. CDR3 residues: CASSLVPIVGAQVTDTQYF. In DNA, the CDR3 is TGTGCCAGCAGTTTGGTCCCCATCGTAGGGGCCCAGGTAACGGATACGCAGTATTTT.